A single sample is the source of the 5 T cell receptor gamma chains below, sequenced in a study of γδ T cells in repeated Plasmodium falciparum infection. Vgamma9/Vdelta2+ and Vdelta2-negative gammadelta T cells were flow-sorted from PBMC for bulk sequencing. With CATT, TCRdb re-called clones from the multiplex PCR reads. The table lists around 27,000 gamma-chain clones, 1.4% to 1.5% of them singletons. Sequencing input: gamma-delta T cells from blood. These receptors all stem from a pool of human donors (malaria-infected and uninfected, not separated).

Turning to this clone: This DNA's translation differs at residues 7 and 8 from TCRdb's protein, which comes from a much larger clone; a read error is likely, and the protein shown is translated from the DNA. The chain combines TRGV9 with TRGJP1. TCRdb leaves out the J gene; it was filled in here by matching the DNA to germline. Germline-derived CDR1 and CDR2 are GITISATS and ISYDGTV (reference sequence). V shed 1 base and J 9 bases; nucleotides not matched to a gene: 8. The CDR3 consists of 14 residues. CDR3 residues: CALWEVAGSWFKIF. Here the CDR3 DNA reads TGTGCCTTGTGGGAGGTTGCAGGGAGTTGGTTCAAGATATTT.

This clone occurred many times. TCRdb pairs this DNA with a much larger clone's protein that differs at residue 8, likely a read error; the protein shown was translated from the DNA. CDR3 nucleotide sequence: TGTGCCTTGTGGGCTCCTCAAGGGTTGGGCAAAAAAATCAAGGTATTT. Residues: CALWAPQGLGKKIKVF. V usage is TRGV9 and J usage is TRGJP. In the absence of a J gene in TCRdb, the DNA was matched to germline to assign it here. The CDR3 covers 16 residues. The V gene's germline CDR1 is GITISATS and CDR2 ISYDGTV (reference sequence).

This clone turned up a few times. This probably arose from a read error, given a far larger clone one base away. The sample contains more than one DNA sequence encoding this CDR3. V and J are TRGV4 and TRGJ1 or TRGJ2. CDR3 length equals 12 residues. CDR1 is EGSTGY, CDR2 YDSYTSSV, per germline. CDR3 protein: CATWDYGYKKLF. As DNA, the CDR3 is TGTGCCACCTGGGATTACGGTTATAAGAAGCTCTTT.

Remarks on this clone: TCRdb's listed protein matches a much larger clone and diverges from this DNA's translation at residue 7, likely through a read error; the protein shown comes from the DNA. CDR3 sequence (DNA): TGTGCCACCTGGGATCCGGTAAATAAGAAACTCTTT. It codes for CATWDPVNKKLF. The chain links TRGV4 to TRGJ1 or TRGJ2. The J gene is not listed in TCRdb, so it was assigned here from a DNA match to germline. V lost 3 bases, J lost 8 bases, and 7 bases stayed unmatched. This CDR3 region has 12 residues. Per germline, CDR1 EGSTGY and CDR2 YDSYTSSV.

There are many counts of this clone. TCRdb has a much larger clone's protein, which differs at residue 5 from the translation of this DNA, likely because of a read error; what is shown is the protein translated from the DNA. The chain employs TRGV4 and TRGJP1. As TCRdb names no J gene, one was assigned here on the basis of a DNA match to germline. Germline V gives CDR1 EGSTGY, CDR2 YDSYTSSV. Losses at the gene ends were 6 bases for V and 0 bases for J; bases not matched to a gene: 1. The CDR3 extends over 13 amino acids. The CDR3 bases are TGTGCCACCTGGAATACCACTGGTTGGTTCAAGATATTT. Residues: CATWNTTGWFKIF.